Listed here is a single TCR beta chain. Its antigen is undetermined. The PCR was carried out with 60 Vbeta primers and 13 Jbeta primers. Generated by immunoSEQ multiplex PCR, the TCRdb table keeps only in-frame clones and is missing some. The repertoire holds 130,000 to 150,000 clones, with 60% to 85% as singletons. The CDR3 loop spans 13 amino acids. With 3 bases removed from V and 5 bases from J, the gap between germline ends came to 11 bases. Germline values: CDR1 SGHRS, CDR2 YFSETQ. The source of the sample is a study of cytomegalovirus exposure and HLA in healthy donors. General study points: In the analysis, some V segments, TRBV6-2 and TRBV6-3 included, were excluded as indistinguishable. Later on, a genetic analysis was performed. It linked a missense variant in DCLRE1C with V- and J-gene trimming of TCR beta.

The chain has TRBV5-1 and TRBJ1-2, with a tentative D call TRBD1 (6 bases). The clonotype comes from a male donor in good health and CMV-seronegative. The specimen sequenced was PBMCs. The CDR3 nucleotides read TGCGCCAGCAGCTCAGCAGGGGTGTATGGCTACACCTTC. It is translated as CASSSAGVYGYTF.